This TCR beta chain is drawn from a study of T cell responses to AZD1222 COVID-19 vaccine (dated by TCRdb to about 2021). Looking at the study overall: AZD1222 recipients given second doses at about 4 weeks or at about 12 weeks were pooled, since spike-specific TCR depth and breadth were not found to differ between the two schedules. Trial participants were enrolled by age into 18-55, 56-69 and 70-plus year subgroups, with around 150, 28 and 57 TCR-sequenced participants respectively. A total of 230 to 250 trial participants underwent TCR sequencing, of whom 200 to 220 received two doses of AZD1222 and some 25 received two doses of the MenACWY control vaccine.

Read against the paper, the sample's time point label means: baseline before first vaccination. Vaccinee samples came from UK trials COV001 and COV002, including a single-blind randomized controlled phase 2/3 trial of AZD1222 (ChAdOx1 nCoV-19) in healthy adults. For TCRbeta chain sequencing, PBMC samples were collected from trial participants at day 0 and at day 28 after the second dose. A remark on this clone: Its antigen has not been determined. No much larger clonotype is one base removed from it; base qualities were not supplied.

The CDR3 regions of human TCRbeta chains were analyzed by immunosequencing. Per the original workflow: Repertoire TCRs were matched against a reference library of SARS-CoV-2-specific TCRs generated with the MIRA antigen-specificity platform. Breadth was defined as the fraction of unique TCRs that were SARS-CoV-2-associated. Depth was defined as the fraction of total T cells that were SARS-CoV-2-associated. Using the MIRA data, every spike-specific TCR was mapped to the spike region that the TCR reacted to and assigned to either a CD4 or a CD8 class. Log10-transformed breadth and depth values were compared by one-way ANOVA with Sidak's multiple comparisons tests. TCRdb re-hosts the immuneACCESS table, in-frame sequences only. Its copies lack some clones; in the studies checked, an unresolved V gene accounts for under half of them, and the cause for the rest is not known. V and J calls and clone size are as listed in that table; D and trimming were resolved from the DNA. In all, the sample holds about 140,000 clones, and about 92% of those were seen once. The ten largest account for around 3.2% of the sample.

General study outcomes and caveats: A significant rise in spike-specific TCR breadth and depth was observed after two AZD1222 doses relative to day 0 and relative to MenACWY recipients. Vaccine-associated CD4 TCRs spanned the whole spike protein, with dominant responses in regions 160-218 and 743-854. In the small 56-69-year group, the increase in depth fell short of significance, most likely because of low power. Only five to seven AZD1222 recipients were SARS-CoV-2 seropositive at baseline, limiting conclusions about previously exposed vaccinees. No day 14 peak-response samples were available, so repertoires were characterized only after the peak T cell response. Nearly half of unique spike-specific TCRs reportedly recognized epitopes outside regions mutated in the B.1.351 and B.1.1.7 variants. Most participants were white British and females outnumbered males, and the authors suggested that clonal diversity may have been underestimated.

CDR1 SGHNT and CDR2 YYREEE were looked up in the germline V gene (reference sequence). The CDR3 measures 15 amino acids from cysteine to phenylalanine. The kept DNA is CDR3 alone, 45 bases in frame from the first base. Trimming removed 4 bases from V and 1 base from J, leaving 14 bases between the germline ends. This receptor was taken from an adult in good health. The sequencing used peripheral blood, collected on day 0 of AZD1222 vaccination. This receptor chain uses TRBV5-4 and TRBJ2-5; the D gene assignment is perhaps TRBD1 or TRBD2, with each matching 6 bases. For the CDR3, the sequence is CASSQGGGGQETQYF. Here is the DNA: TGTGCCAGCAGCCAAGGGGGAGGTGGCCAAGAGACCCAGTACTTC.